Listed below are T cell receptor beta chains from one sample, sequenced in a study of blood T cell repertoires in COVID-19. Sequencing was performed with immunoSEQ multiplex PCR; in TCRdb, only in-frame clones are kept and a portion is missing. The profile shows more than 400,000 clones, 87% of them singletons. Sequenced sample: PBMCs or T cells enriched from blood (not recorded which). These receptors all stem from a woman under 30 who had recovered from COVID-19. Both conserved end residues are part of each CDR3. A D gene is named only where the DNA matches it firmly. For some rows the clone size is stated as once, few or many, or as a class when expanded; others skip it.

d_gene	abundance	j_gene	v_gene	CDR3aa	CDR3nt
NA	NA	TRBJ2-5	TRBV11-3	CASSARGPQETQYF	TGTGCCAGCAGCGCGCGGGGGCCCCAAGAGACCCAGTACTTC
NA	NA	TRBJ2-5	TRBV18	CASSPEGGPRETQYF	TGTGCCAGCTCACCCGAGGGGGGGCCCCGAGAGACCCAGTACTTC
NA	NA	TRBJ1-5	TRBV9	CASSVDSTNQPQHF	TGTGCCAGCAGCGTAGACAGTACCAATCAGCCCCAGCATTTT
NA	once	TRBJ1-2	TRBV5-1	CASSPYLQAGYGYTF	TGCGCCAGCAGCCCCTACTTACAGGCGGGGTACGGCTACACCTTC
TRBD2	NA	TRBJ2-7	TRBV5-4	CASSSLAGGPREQYF	TGTGCCAGCAGCTCTTTAGCGGGGGGGCCAAGGGAGCAGTACTTC
NA	NA	TRBJ2-3	TRBV18	CASSPEGAYDTQYF	TGTGCCAGCTCACCCGAAGGGGCGTACGATACGCAGTATTTT
TRBD1	NA	TRBJ2-6	TRBV7-9	CASSSWTGAGANVLTF	TGTGCCAGCAGCTCTTGGACAGGAGCTGGGGCCAACGTCCTGACTTTC
NA	many	TRBJ2-7	TRBV7-8	CASSLFQAYEQYF	TGTGCCAGCAGCTTATTCCAGGCCTACGAGCAGTACTTC
TRBD1	once	TRBJ2-2	TRBV15	CATSRERGLTGELFF	TGTGCCACCAGCAGGGAGAGGGGGCTAACCGGGGAGCTGTTTTTT
TRBD1	once	TRBJ2-7	TRBV28	CASNPGQSPYEQYF	TGTGCCAGCAACCCGGGACAGTCTCCCTACGAGCAGTACTTC
NA	few	TRBJ1-2	TRBV6-7	CASSYSLLPDRTGYTF	TGTGCCAGCAGTTACTCTCTACTACCTGACAGGACTGGCTACACCTTC
NA	NA	TRBJ2-5	TRBV11-2	CASSLDGQRETQYF	TGTGCCAGCAGCTTAGATGGCCAACGAGAGACCCAGTACTTC
NA	NA	TRBJ1-2	TRBV12-5	CASGETANYGYTF	TGTGCTAGTGGAGAGACAGCCAACTATGGCTACACCTTC
NA	NA	TRBJ2-1	TRBV5-4	CASSLAGLDNEQFF	TGTGCCAGCAGCTTGGCTGGTTTAGACAATGAGCAGTTCTTC
NA	NA	TRBJ2-7	TRBV7-2	CASSLVQTYEQYF	TGTGCCAGCAGCTTAGTCCAGACCTACGAGCAGTACTTC
NA	NA	TRBJ2-7	TRBV9	CASSPRAGNYEQYF	TGTGCCAGCAGCCCCCGGGCGGGCAACTACGAGCAGTACTTC
NA	once	TRBJ2-5	TRBV15	CATSRDRGEQETQYF	TGTGCCACCAGCAGAGATCGAGGAGAACAAGAGACCCAGTACTTC
NA	NA	TRBJ2-7	TRBV5-1	CASSLASTYEQYF	TGCGCCAGCAGCTTGGCCAGTACCTACGAGCAGTACTTC
TRBD1	NA	TRBJ2-2	TRBV5-1	CASSTGDTGELFF	TGCGCCAGCAGCACAGGGGACACCGGGGAGCTGTTTTTT
NA	NA	TRBJ1-1	TRBV19	CASSIWADEAFF	TGTGCCAGTAGTATCTGGGCAGATGAAGCTTTCTTT
NA	NA	TRBJ1-1	TRBV10-3	CAINTGGDTEAFF	TGTGCCATCAATACGGGGGGAGACACTGAAGCTTTCTTT
TRBD1	NA	TRBJ1-1	TRBV20-1	CSARGQTEAFF	TGCAGTGCTAGGGGACAGACTGAAGCTTTCTTT
NA	NA	TRBJ2-7	TRBV4-1	CASSQGPGQPLTNEQYF	TGCGCCAGCAGCCAAGGCCCCGGACAGCCACTAACGAACGAGCAGTACTTC
NA	NA	TRBJ1-6	TRBV4-1	CASSQEQGTSPLHF	TGCGCCAGCAGCCAAGAGCAGGGTACGTCACCCCTCCACTTT
NA	NA	TRBJ1-2	TRBV6-4	CASSENGDNLFYGYTF	TGTGCCAGCAGTGAAAATGGGGACAATCTTTTTTATGGCTACACCTTC
TRBD1	few	TRBJ1-5	TRBV28	CASSLEKGARGNQPQHF	TGTGCCAGCAGTTTAGAGAAGGGGGCGCGGGGCAATCAGCCCCAGCATTTT
NA	NA	TRBJ1-1	TRBV19	CASNSLRGNTEAFF	TGTGCCAGTAACTCCCTCCGGGGGAACACTGAAGCTTTCTTT
NA	once	TRBJ1-2	TRBV11-2	CASSSHLGANYGYTF	TGTGCCAGCAGCTCCCATTTGGGAGCTAACTATGGCTACACCTTC
TRBD2	NA	TRBJ2-5	TRBV9	CASSVGSGYQETQYF	TGTGCCAGCAGCGTAGGTAGCGGGTACCAAGAGACCCAGTACTTC
NA	NA	TRBJ1-1	TRBV29-1	CSVAGENTEAFF	TGCAGCGTTGCGGGGGAGAACACTGAAGCTTTCTTT